One T cell receptor (beta chain) is described in this entry. What it recognizes is unknown. The data derive from a study of cytomegalovirus exposure and HLA in healthy donors. Overall study findings and caveats: Some highly shared sequence variants likely arose as a pipeline artifact.

This CDR3 spans 13 amino acids. Germline V lookup: CDR1 SEHNR, CDR2 FQNEAQ (reference sequence). J lost 5 bases, V lost 3 bases, and 3 bases had no gene match. The study ran its PCR with 60 Vbeta and 13 Jbeta primers. Only in-frame clones appear in the TCRdb table, and some are missing; sequencing was by immunoSEQ multiplex PCR. The sample has fewer than 80,000 clones; about 74% are singletons. This rearrangement joins TRBV7-9 to TRBJ1-1, with 7 bases matching TRBD1. The source is a woman aged 60 to 75 in good health and CMV-seropositive. Sequenced sample: PBMCs. The DNA for the CDR3 is TGTGCCAGCAGCTTGACAGGGAGTACTGAAGCTTTCTTT. Encoded protein: CASSLTGSTEAFF. Full variable domain (rest looked up from reference TRBV7-9 and TRBJ1-1): DTGVSQNPRHKITKRGQNVTFRCDPISEHNRLYWYRQTLGQGPEFLTYFQNEAQLEKSRLLSDRFSAERPKGSFSTLEIQRTEQGDSAMYLCASSLTGSTEAFFGQGTRLTVV.